This record covers a single T cell receptor beta chain. Its antigen is unknown. The CDR3 totals 16 residues. Germline V gene sequence: CDR1 SGHDN, CDR2 FVKESK. Germline trimming cut 4 bases from V and 4 bases from J; bases unmatched to any gene: 9. This sample was included in a study of cytomegalovirus exposure and HLA in healthy donors. Study conclusions and caveats: For most TCR beta V segments, an earlier analysis put the productive rate at about 87% or about 30% of the time. The number of N-insertions in an Asian-associated ancestry cluster was reportedly below the 666-donor mean in a later analysis.

A multiplex PCR was run with 60 Vbeta primers and 13 Jbeta primers. The protocol was immunoSEQ multiplex PCR, while the TCRdb copy is restricted to in-frame clones and leaves out a portion. The table shows fewer than 250,000 clones, with roughly 77% occurring only once. Source material: PBMCs. The chain carries TRBV14 and TRBJ2-1; 8 bases match TRBD2. The sequence was collected from a woman aged 25 to 39 in good health and CMV-seropositive. CDR3 DNA sequence: TGTGCCAGCAGCCGCTTCTCTAGCGGGTTATACAATGAGCAGTTCTTC. This sequence encodes CASSRFSSGLYNEQFF.